One and the same sample provided the 24 T cell receptor beta chains below, sequenced in a study of CD8+ T cells in alopecia areata. RNA extraction and reverse transcription yielded cDNA as sequencing template. This table comes from immunoSEQ multiplex PCR, and its TCRdb copy is limited to in-frame clones, with some not included. In the table there are roughly 120,000 clones, 35% to 40% of which are singletons. Material for sequencing was CD4+ T cells sorted from blood. These receptors came from a human donor with alopecia areata.

This clone was observed a handful of times. The chain employs TRBV30 and TRBJ2-5; D unresolved. This CDR3 has 11 residues. Germline V CDR1 and CDR2: GTSNPN, SVGIG (reference sequence). CDR3 DNA sequence: TGTGTCGTAGGCCCCGCGGAGACCCAGTACTTC. Encoded protein: CVVGPAETQYF.

The chain is built from TRBV2 and TRBJ2-3; D is possibly TRBD2 (5 bases). This CDR3 has 12 amino acids. Germline CDR1 SNHLY, CDR2 FYNNEI. Trimming removed 6 bases at V and 8 bases at J, with 12 bases between. CDR3 loop: CASRDSGRTQYF. The CDR3, as DNA: TGTGCCAGCAGGGACTCAGGTCGTACGCAGTATTTT.

By proportion, this clone is medium-sized (0.01 to 0.1%). The genes are TRBV18 and TRBJ2-3, with TRBD2 as a possible D gene (6 bases). Trimming left V 0 bases short and J 4 bases short, with 11 bases between. The CDR3 is 15 residues long. From germline, CDR1 is KGHSH and CDR2 LQKENI. This CDR3 reads CASSPPTSSPDTQYF. CDR3 nucleotide sequence: TGTGCCAGCTCACCACCCACTAGCTCGCCAGATACGCAGTATTTT. Looking up the rest from reference TRBV18 and TRBJ2-3 gives the full variable domain: NAGVMQNPRHLVRRRGQEARLRCSPMKGHSHVYWYRQLPEEGLKFMVYLQKENIIDESGMPKERFSAEFPKEGPSILRIQQVVRGDSAAYFCASSPPTSSPDTQYFGPGTRLTVL.

The table lists this clone with a few counts. V and J are TRBV29-1 and TRBJ1-2, with 7 bases lining up with TRBD1. The CDR3 is 15 residues long. Germline CDR1 reads SQVTM; CDR2 reads ANQGSEA. Trimming at V came to 6 bases and at J to 6 bases, leaving 16 bases not matched to a gene. CDR3: CSVITLGTGANGYTF. In DNA, the CDR3 is TGCAGCGTCATAACCCTCGGCACAGGGGCTAATGGCTACACCTTC.

The J gene is TRBJ2-1, the V gene TRBV29-1; TRBD2 matches at 10 bases. With 4 bases clipped from V and 0 bases from J, the junction kept 6 bases outside the gene matches. The length of the CDR3 is 16 residues. Germline-derived CDR1 and CDR2 are SQVTM and ANQGSEA. CDR3 protein: CSVGSGRTSSYNEQFF. CDR3 sequence (DNA): TGCAGCGTTGGTAGCGGGAGGACGAGCTCCTACAATGAGCAGTTCTTC.

The chain is built from TRBV5-1 and TRBJ2-1; TRBD2 is a possible D gene (5 bases). Germline assignment: CDR1 SGHRS and CDR2 YFSETQ. V dropped 0 bases and J dropped 7 bases, with 11 bases sitting between them. The CDR3 is 14 residues long. The CDR3 sequence: CASSLVERQNEQFF. CDR3 nucleotide sequence: TGCGCCAGCAGCTTGGTCGAGCGGCAGAATGAGCAGTTCTTC.

This rearrangement joins TRBV30 to TRBJ2-3; tentatively, D is TRBD1 (5 bases). Per the germline V gene, CDR1 is GTSNPN and CDR2 is SVGIG (reference sequence). V gave up 4 bases and J gave up 3 bases, with 11 bases separating them. This CDR3 has 13 residues. Here the CDR3 reads CAWTGLGTDTQYF. CDR3 bases: TGTGCCTGGACAGGGTTGGGGACAGATACGCAGTATTTT. The complete variable domain, with remaining parts taken from reference TRBV30 and TRBJ2-3, reads SQTIHQWPATLVQPVGSPLSLECTVEGTSNPNLYWYRQAAGRGLQLLFYSVGIGQISSEVPQNLSASRPQDRQFILSSKKLLLSDSGFYLCAWTGLGTDTQYFGPGTRLTVL.

This chain joins TRBV7-2 and TRBJ2-7; D is unresolved. There are 11 residues in the CDR3. Germline CDR1 is SGHTA and CDR2 is FQGNSA. V was shortened by 6 bases and J by 3 bases, with 6 bases between the two germline ends. The CDR3 sequence is CASSLHYEQYF. As DNA, the CDR3 is TGTGCCAGCAGTTTACACTACGAGCAGTACTTC.

This chain uses TRBV29-1 with TRBJ2-1; TRBD2 agrees at 14 bases. Trimming removed 6 bases from V and 11 bases from J; junction bases left unmatched: 21. Germline assignment: CDR1 SQVTM and CDR2 ANQGSEA. CDR3 length: 18 residues. CDR3 coding DNA: TGCAGCGTCCTACTGACTAGCGGGAGGGCCAGGGAGTTGGGTCAGCAGTTCTTC. Translated: CSVLLTSGRARELGQQFF.

This clone has just a few counts. This rearrangement joins TRBV29-1 to TRBJ1-5; possibly TRBD1 for D (6 bases). There are 12 residues in the CDR3. Trimming cost V 6 bases and J 9 bases, with 15 bases left between them. Germline V gene sequence: CDR1 SQVTM, CDR2 ANQGSEA. The CDR3 DNA follows: TGCAGCGTCCGACAGGCCGGGGGGCCCCAGCATTTT. Amino acid sequence: CSVRQAGGPQHF.

The J gene is TRBJ2-5, the V gene TRBV5-6; 9 bases align to TRBD1. V was pared by 4 bases and J by 5 bases, with 12 bases of the junction left unmatched. The CDR3 extends over 16 amino acids. Germline CDR1 SGHDT, CDR2 YYEEEE. CDR3 sequence (DNA): TGTGCCAGCAGCGTGAGGACAGGGGTAGTTCTGGAGACCCAGTACTTC. Translated, it gives CASSVRTGVVLETQYF.

This clone was seen more than once but under ten times. The CDR3 reads CASSFALETQYF. In DNA form, the CDR3 reads TGTGCCAGCAGCTTCGCCTTGGAGACCCAGTACTTC. V and J are TRBV7-8 and TRBJ2-5, with D hard to call. Germline CDR1 and CDR2: SGHVS and FQNEAQ. This CDR3 contains 12 residues. Trimming left V 3 bases short and J 5 bases short, with 7 bases between.

The chain uses TRBV29-1 and TRBJ1-1; possible D gene TRBD1, 5 bases. The CDR3 length is 11 residues. Trimming stripped 6 bases from V and 11 bases from J, with 16 bases between. Germline-derived CDR1 and CDR2 are SQVTM and ANQGSEA. The CDR3 protein is CSVGWGITAFF. CDR3 DNA sequence: TGCAGCGTGGGCTGGGGGATAACGGCTTTCTTT.

The CDR3 sequence: CASSLSALAGVQFF. DNA of the CDR3: TGTGCCAGCAGCTTATCTGCCCTAGCGGGGGTCCAGTTCTTC. The J gene is TRBJ2-1, the V gene TRBV7-9; TRBD2 matches 10 bases. CDR3 length: 14 residues. The V gene end was trimmed by 2 bases and the J gene end by 13 bases; junction bases not matched to a gene: 8. The germline V gene has CDR1 SEHNR and CDR2 FQNEAQ (reference sequence).

This clone has more than one count but fewer than ten. This rearrangement joins TRBV29-1 to TRBJ1-1; D is unclear. The ends were cut back, 4 bases at V and 5 bases at J, with 17 bases in the middle. The CDR3 covers 14 residues. CDR1 SQVTM and CDR2 ANQGSEA come from the germline V gene. As DNA, the CDR3 is TGCAGCGTTGCGATGGGTGTAAAAAGGACTGAAGCTTTCTTT. Protein: CSVAMGVKRTEAFF.

A few counts support this clone. The chain carries TRBV28 and TRBJ2-5; 10 nucleotides match TRBD2. The CDR3 is 17 residues long. Trimming took 3 bases from V and 7 from J; bases not matched to a gene: 14. Germline CDR1 is MDHEN and CDR2 is SYDVKM. The chain's CDR3 is CASSLALAGAGGVTQYF. The CDR3 DNA reads as TGTGCCAGCAGTTTGGCGCTAGCGGGAGCCGGGGGGGTGACCCAGTACTTC.

The chain combines TRBV27 with TRBJ2-3, with D hard to call. The germline gives CDR1 MNHEY, CDR2 SMNVEV (reference sequence). Trimming stripped 8 bases from V and 1 base from J, with 10 bases between. This CDR3 has 13 residues. DNA of the CDR3: TGTGCCAGCTCCCCGGCGGGCACAGATACGCAGTATTTT. Amino acids: CASSPAGTDTQYF.

V and J are TRBV28 and TRBJ2-7, with 9 bases aligning to TRBD1. J gave up 2 bases and V 3 bases, and 11 bases lay outside the gene matches. The V gene's germline CDR1 is MDHEN and CDR2 SYDVKM. CDR3 length: 17 amino acids. The CDR3 DNA sequence: TGTGCCAGCAGTTTCGGTTGGGGACAGGGTTTCCCCTACGAGCAGTACTTC. Amino acid sequence: CASSFGWGQGFPYEQYF.

This clone was recorded a few times. This sequence joins TRBV19 and TRBJ2-5, with D possibly being TRBD1 (5 bases). The germline V gene has CDR1 LNHDA and CDR2 SQIVND (reference sequence). The CDR3 runs 13 residues. Trimming took off 3 bases at V and 4 bases at J, with 9 bases between the two ends. CDR3 protein: CASSIREGETQYF. The CDR3, as DNA: TGTGCCAGTAGTATCAGGGAAGGAGAGACCCAGTACTTC.

The table lists this clone with a few counts. The CDR3 sequence: CASSWGTSGQETQYF. CDR3 nucleotide sequence: TGTGCCAGCAGTTGGGGGACTAGCGGCCAAGAGACCCAGTACTTC. The chain employs TRBV7-8 and TRBJ2-5; TRBD2 matches 11 bases. CDR1 is SGHVS and CDR2 is FQNEAQ in the germline V gene. There are 15 residues in the CDR3. V dropped 6 bases and J dropped 1; count of bases not matched to a gene: 4.

The J gene is TRBJ1-3, the V gene TRBV29-1; D is perhaps TRBD1 (5 bases). CDR3 length equals 14 residues. Trimming stripped 4 bases from V and 4 bases from J, with 14 bases between. Germline V gene data show CDR1 as SQVTM and CDR2 as ANQGSEA. Here the CDR3 reads CSVGTRGTGNTIYF. The CDR3 DNA sequence: TGCAGCGTTGGGACTCGCGGGACGGGAAACACCATATATTTT.

The chain uses TRBV5-1 and TRBJ2-7; 11 nucleotides align to TRBD2. Germline CDR1 SGHRS, CDR2 YFSETQ. CDR3 size: 16 residues. With 0 bases clipped from V and 2 bases from J, the junction kept 4 bases outside the gene matches. CDR3 sequence: CASSLATTSGAYEQYF. The CDR3 DNA follows: TGCGCCAGCAGCTTGGCGACGACTAGCGGGGCCTACGAGCAGTACTTC. The full variable domain, in which reference TRBV5-1 and TRBJ2-7 provide the parts outside the CDR3, is KAGVTQTPRYLIKTRGQQVTLSCSPISGHRSVSWYQQTPGQGLQFLFEYFSETQRNKGNFPGRFSGRQFSNSRSEMNVSTLELGDSALYLCASSLATTSGAYEQYFGPGTRLTVT.

This clone was observed a handful of times. The junction does not match germline at one end; this may be a read error. This chain connects TRBV5-4 to TRBJ2-7; a possible D gene is TRBD1 (5 bases). The germline gives CDR1 SGHNT, CDR2 YYREEE (reference sequence). CDR3 size: 13 residues. CDR3 sequence reads: CASSPDIGQPSRF. CDR3 nucleotides: TGTGCCAGCAGCCCAGATATTGGACAACCCTCTCGCTTC.

This clone was detected a few times. The V call is TRBV18, the J call TRBJ1-2, with TRBD1 as a possible D gene (5 bases). This CDR3 has 15 amino acids. The V gene lost 3 bases and the J gene lost 2 bases, with 13 bases spanning the gap. Germline V gene lookup returns CDR1 KGHSH and CDR2 LQKENI. The CDR3 DNA sequence: TGTGCCAGCTCACCTCAGGGTACGGGGAACTATGGCTACACCTTC. Translating gives CASSPQGTGNYGYTF. The entire variable domain, with the rest obtained from reference TRBV18 and TRBJ1-2, is as follows: NAGVMQNPRHLVRRRGQEARLRCSPMKGHSHVYWYRQLPEEGLKFMVYLQKENIIDESGMPKERFSAEFPKEGPSILRIQQVVRGDSAAYFCASSPQGTGNYGYTFGSGTRLTVV.